The present TCR beta chain was sequenced within a study of T cell changes during pregnancy in multiple sclerosis. Repertoires were generated with immunoSEQ multiplex PCR, while TCRdb's copy carries only in-frame clones and drops some. The sample lists about 64,000 clones; over 95% were seen once. Germline CDR1 is SGDLS and CDR2 is YYNGEE. The CDR3 is 15 amino acids. V gave up 3 bases and J gave up 8 bases; unmatched junction bases: 11. This TCR was recovered from a female donor with multiple sclerosis, enrolled in a pregnancy study. The J gene is TRBJ1-1, the V gene TRBV9, with 9 bases that match TRBD1. Sample: CD8+ T cells from peripheral blood mononuclear cells, taken after pregnancy. The CDR3 sequence is CASSADYGTGREAFF. In DNA, the CDR3 is TGTGCCAGCAGCGCGGACTATGGGACAGGGAGAGAAGCTTTCTTT.